This T cell receptor (beta chain) is drawn from a study of blood T cell repertoires in COVID-19 (dated by TCRdb to 2018 to 2020). In terms of the full investigation: The collaborator samples originated in the United States, Italy and Spain and spanned the acute and convalescent phases of COVID-19. The prospective study material was composed of cDNA or gDNA derived from T cells, B-cell-depleted T cells, or PBMCs. Subjects who had been exposed to COVID-19, were actively infected with it, or had recovered from it provided the deeply sampled blood TCRbeta repertoires that made up the dataset. The repertoires were released in a freely available public database intended as a resource for research on the immune response to SARS-CoV-2. The samples were drawn from two sources: the first 160 participants of the ongoing ImmuneRACE study, and 950 to 1,500 subjects contributed by 6 global collaborators. Sample metadata almost always included a de-identified subject ID, COVID-19 status, age in years and sex. HLA class I and class II types, where available, came from metadata supplied by the sample provider rather than from assay-based typing. Broad study findings and their caveats: The amount of clinical and demographic metadata varied by source and participant and was provided uncurated.

TCRbeta CDR3 regions were amplified from genomic DNA using the immunoSEQ Assay, a bias-controlled multiplex PCR. The paper's processing steps were these. Within the assay, amplification of reference gene primers was used to estimate how many nucleated cells each sample contained. To quantify the absolute abundance of each unique TCRbeta CDR3 rearrangement, sequence reads were collapsed and filtered. Productive Simpson clonality was computed per sample as the square root of Simpson's diversity index over productive rearrangements. TCRdb's version of the immuneACCESS table is confined to in-frame rearrangements and falls short of the full clone set. An unresolved V gene accounts for under half of the shortfall where checked; the remainder is of unknown origin. V, J and clone size reflect that table, while D and trimming were determined from the DNA. A total of fewer than 350,000 clones appear in this sample, approximately 91% of them only once. 2% to 2.5% of the sample comes from the top ten.

Participants in the prospective study were aged 18 to 89 years, lived in some 24 United States geographic areas, and enrolled through a virtual design. In the prospective study, participants were assigned to cohorts based on the clinical history participants reported in a screening survey and a study questionnaire. In the prospective study, whole blood, serum and a nasopharyngeal or oropharyngeal swab were collected from each participant by mobile phlebotomists. Additional blood draws and questionnaires over an approximately two-month period could optionally be provided by prospective study participants. Before DNA extraction, blood samples from the prospective study were shipped at room temperature or frozen. There are 15 amino acids in the CDR3, from cysteine to phenylalanine inclusive. The read is trimmed to its CDR3 DNA, 45 bases read in frame from base 1. CDR1 and CDR2, per the germline V gene, are MDHEN and SYDVKM. V and J are truncated by 3 bases and 4 bases respectively, leaving an intervening sequence of 10 bases.

A remark on this clone: Its recognized antigen is unknown. Within one base of it there is no much larger clone, and no base qualities were kept.

Sequenced: PBMCs or T cells enriched from blood (not recorded which). The chain was built from TRBV28 and TRBJ2-6; TRBD1 is possibly the D segment (5 matching bases). The sequence was collected from a woman aged 40-49 years with acute COVID-19. The CDR3 protein: CASSFAGFGANVLTF. Here is the DNA: TGTGCCAGCAGTTTCGCAGGGTTCGGGGCCAACGTCCTGACTTTC.